This T cell receptor beta chain derives from a study of T cells in localized non-small cell lung cancer. Study-wide findings and caveats: The study linked higher blood T cell density to longer overall survival. Heterogeneity remains possible, as sequencing covered one tumor region only. Adjacent lung held a median around 60 of the top 100 tumor clones. Uninvolved adjacent lung, not tumor, had the highest T cell clonality.

Details on this clone: The antigen is unknown.

This table comes from immunoSEQ multiplex PCR, and its TCRdb copy is limited to in-frame clones, with some not included. The data hold 90,000 to 95,000 clones, with roughly 93% observed a single time. The V gene lost 2 bases and the J gene lost 0 bases, with 11 bases spanning the gap. The CDR3 has 16 amino acids. Germline V gene sequence: CDR1 SNHLY, CDR2 FYNNEI. The source is a woman between 35 and 75 years old with stage II squamous cell lung carcinoma. Sample: PBMCs, taken before any cancer treatment. The chain combines TRBV2 with TRBJ1-5; unclear D gene. The CDR3 region is CASSEQLSYSNQPQHF. Here the CDR3 DNA reads TGTGCCAGCAGTGAACAGCTGTCCTATAGCAATCAGCCCCAGCATTTT.